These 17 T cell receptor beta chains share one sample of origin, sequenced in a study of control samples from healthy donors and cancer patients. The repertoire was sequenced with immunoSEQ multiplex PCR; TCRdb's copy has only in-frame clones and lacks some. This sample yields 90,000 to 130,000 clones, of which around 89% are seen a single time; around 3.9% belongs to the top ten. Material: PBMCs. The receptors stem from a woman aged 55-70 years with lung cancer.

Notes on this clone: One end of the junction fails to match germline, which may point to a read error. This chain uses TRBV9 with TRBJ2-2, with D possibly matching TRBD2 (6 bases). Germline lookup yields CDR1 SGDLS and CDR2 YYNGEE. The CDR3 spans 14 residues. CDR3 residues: CASSEGLNSGELFF. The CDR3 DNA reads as TGTGCCAGCAGCGAGGGACTTAACAGCGGGGAGCTGTTTTTT.

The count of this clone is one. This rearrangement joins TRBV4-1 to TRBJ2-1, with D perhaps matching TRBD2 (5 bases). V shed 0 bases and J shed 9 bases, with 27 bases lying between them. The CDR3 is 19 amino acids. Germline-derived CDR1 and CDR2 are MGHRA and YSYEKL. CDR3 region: CASSQDLYSGLAGSIEQFF. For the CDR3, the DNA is TGCGCCAGCAGCCAAGATCTCTATTCAGGACTCGCTGGGTCCATTGAGCAGTTCTTC.

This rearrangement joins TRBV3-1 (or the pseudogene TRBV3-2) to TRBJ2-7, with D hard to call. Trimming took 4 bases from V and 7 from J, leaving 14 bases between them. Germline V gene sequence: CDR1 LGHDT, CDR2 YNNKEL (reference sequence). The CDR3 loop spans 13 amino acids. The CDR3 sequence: CASSRVSLREQYF. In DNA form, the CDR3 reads TGTGCCAGCAGCCGCGTCAGTTTGAGAGAGCAGTACTTC.

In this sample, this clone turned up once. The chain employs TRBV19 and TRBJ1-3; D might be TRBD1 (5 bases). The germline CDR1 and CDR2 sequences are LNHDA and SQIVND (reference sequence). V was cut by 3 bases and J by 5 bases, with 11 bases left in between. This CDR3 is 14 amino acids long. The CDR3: CASSIETGRNTIYF. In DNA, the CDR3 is TGTGCCAGTAGTATTGAAACAGGCCGAAACACCATATATTTT.

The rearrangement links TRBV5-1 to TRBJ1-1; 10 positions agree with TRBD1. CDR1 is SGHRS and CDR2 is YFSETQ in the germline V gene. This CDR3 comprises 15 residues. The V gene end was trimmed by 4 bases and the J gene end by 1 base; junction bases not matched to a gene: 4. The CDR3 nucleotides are TGCGCCAGCAGCCGTGACAGGGGGCAGAACACTGAAGCTTTCTTT. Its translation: CASSRDRGQNTEAFF.

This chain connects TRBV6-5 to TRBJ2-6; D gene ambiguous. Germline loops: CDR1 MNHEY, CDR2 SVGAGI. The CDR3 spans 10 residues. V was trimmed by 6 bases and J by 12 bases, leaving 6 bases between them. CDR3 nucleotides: TGTGCCAGCAGCCGGAGCGTCCTGACTTTC. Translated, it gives CASSRSVLTF.

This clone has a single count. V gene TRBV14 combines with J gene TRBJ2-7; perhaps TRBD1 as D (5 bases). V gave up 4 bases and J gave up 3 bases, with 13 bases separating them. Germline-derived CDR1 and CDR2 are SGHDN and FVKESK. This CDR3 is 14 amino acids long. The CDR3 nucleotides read TGTGCCAGCAGCCCCCTAGGGGTCTTCTACGAGCAGTACTTC. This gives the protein CASSPLGVFYEQYF.

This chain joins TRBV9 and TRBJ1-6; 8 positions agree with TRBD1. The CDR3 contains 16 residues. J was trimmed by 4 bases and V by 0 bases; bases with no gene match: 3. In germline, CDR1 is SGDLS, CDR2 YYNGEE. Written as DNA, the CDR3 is TGTGCCAGCAGCGTAGGGTGGGACAGGTATAATTCACCCCTCCACTTT. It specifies CASSVGWDRYNSPLHF.

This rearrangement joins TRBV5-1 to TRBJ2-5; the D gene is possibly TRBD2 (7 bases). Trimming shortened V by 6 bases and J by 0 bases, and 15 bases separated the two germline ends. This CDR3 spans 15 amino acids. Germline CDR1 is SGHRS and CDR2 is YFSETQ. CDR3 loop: CASTRGGEYQETQYF. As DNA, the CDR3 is TGCGCCAGCACCCGAGGGGGGGAGTACCAAGAGACCCAGTACTTC.

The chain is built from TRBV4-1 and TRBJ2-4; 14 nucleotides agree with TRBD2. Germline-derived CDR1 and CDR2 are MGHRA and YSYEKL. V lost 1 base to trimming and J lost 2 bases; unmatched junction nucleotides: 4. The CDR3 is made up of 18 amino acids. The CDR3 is CASSQGGTSGRTKNIQYF. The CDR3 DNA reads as TGCGCCAGCAGCCAAGGGGGGACTAGCGGGAGAACCAAAAACATTCAGTACTTC.

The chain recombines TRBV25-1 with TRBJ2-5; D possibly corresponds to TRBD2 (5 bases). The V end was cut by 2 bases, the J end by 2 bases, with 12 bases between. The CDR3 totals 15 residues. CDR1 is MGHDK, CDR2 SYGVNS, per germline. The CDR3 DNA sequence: TGTGCCAGCAGTGAAGGTGGAGGTCCGCAAGAGACCCAGTACTTC. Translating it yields CASSEGGGPQETQYF.

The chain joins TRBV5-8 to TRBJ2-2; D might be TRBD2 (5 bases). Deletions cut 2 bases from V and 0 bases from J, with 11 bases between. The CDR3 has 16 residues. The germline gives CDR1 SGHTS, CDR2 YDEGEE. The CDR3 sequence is CASSFSTGTNTGELFF. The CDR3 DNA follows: TGTGCCAGCAGCTTTTCGACCGGGACGAACACCGGGGAGCTGTTTTTT.

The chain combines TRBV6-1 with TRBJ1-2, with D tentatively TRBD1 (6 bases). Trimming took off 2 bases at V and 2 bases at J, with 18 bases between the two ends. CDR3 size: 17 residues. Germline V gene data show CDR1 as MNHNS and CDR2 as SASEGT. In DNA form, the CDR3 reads TGTGCCAGCAGTGAATCGGTGGGGGCAATAGGGAACTATGGCTACACCTTC. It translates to CASSESVGAIGNYGYTF.

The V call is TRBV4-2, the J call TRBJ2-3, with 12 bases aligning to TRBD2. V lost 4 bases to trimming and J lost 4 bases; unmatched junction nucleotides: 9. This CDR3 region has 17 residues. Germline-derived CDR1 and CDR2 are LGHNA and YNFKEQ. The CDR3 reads CASSPDSSGRAPDTQYF. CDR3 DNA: TGTGCCAGCAGCCCAGATTCTAGCGGGAGGGCCCCAGATACGCAGTATTTT.

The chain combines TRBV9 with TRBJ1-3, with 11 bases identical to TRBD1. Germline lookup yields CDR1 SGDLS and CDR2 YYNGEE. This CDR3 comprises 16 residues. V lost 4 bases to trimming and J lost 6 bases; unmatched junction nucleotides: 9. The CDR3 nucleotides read TGTGCCAGCAGCCCCAGGACAGGGGGCGGTGTAAACACCATATATTTT. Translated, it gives CASSPRTGGGVNTIYF.

The CDR3 is CATGASGGPGTGELFF. CDR3 DNA sequence: TGTGCAACCGGGGCTAGCGGGGGGCCCGGGACCGGGGAGCTGTTTTTT. The J gene is TRBJ2-2, the V gene TRBV10-3; the match to TRBD2 covers 11 bases. Germline-derived CDR1 and CDR2 are ENHRY and SYGVKD. The CDR3 is 16 amino acids.

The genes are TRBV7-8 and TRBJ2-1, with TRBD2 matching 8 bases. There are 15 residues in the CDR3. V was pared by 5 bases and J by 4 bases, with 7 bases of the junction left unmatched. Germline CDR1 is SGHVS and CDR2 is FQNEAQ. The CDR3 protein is CASSQKRENYNEQFF. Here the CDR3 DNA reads TGTGCCAGCAGCCAAAAGCGGGAGAATTACAATGAGCAGTTCTTC.